The entry below describes one T cell receptor (beta chain). What it binds is not known. The CDR3 consists of 14 residues. Per the germline V gene, CDR1 is GTSNPN and CDR2 is SVGIG (reference sequence). V shed 3 bases and J shed 4 bases, with 13 bases lying between them. Here immunoSEQ multiplex PCR was the method, and the copy in TCRdb shows in-frame clones only, minus some. The sample holds more than 85,000 clones, approximately 89% seen once. The data stem from a study of cytomegalovirus exposure and HLA in healthy donors. Study-level information: Later, an analysis reported that the 95 to 150 validation repertoires had used the same platform as the approximately 690 first-cohort repertoires. The study, taken as a whole, reports: It was approximately 170 TCR beta chains that were listed as cytomegalovirus-associated.

The TCR sequence derives from a young woman in good health and CMV-seronegative. The material sequenced was PBMCs. The rearrangement joins TRBV30 to TRBJ1-3; possibly TRBD1 for D (6 bases). CDR3 sequence (DNA): TGTGCCTGGAGACCACAGGGAGCGGGAAACACCATATATTTT. It codes for CAWRPQGAGNTIYF.